Shown below are 14 T cell receptor beta chains from a single sample sequenced in a study of Ad26.COV2.S vaccination and SARS-CoV-2 variants. The treatment here: 15 to 20 received Ad26.COV2.S at low or high dose, single or two shots; several received placebo; per-sample allocation not given. Repertoires come from day 63 after the first vaccine or placebo injection. Sequencing was performed with immunoSEQ multiplex PCR; in TCRdb, only in-frame clones are kept and a portion is missing. The sample holds some 240,000 clones, roughly 89% seen once. The specimen was peripheral blood, collected in a trial of Ad26.COV2.S vaccine versus placebo. The receptors come from a person between 18 and 59 years old who received the Ad26.COV2.S COVID-19 vaccine or a placebo.

This chain joins TRBV5-8 and TRBJ2-7; 12 positions match TRBD2. The germline V gene encodes CDR1 SGHTS and CDR2 YDEGEE. Unmatched junction bases numbered 9, after V lost 1 base and J lost 7 bases. The CDR3 is 16 amino acids. The CDR3 DNA follows: TGTGCCAGCAGCTTGAAGGGGGGGACTAGCGGGCAAGAGCAGTACGTC. This encodes CASSLKGGTSGQEQYV.

V and J are TRBV2 and TRBJ2-5; 9 bases are a match to TRBD1. The CDR3 totals 15 residues. With 7 bases clipped from V and 5 bases from J, the junction kept 11 bases outside the gene matches. Germline CDR1 SNHLY, CDR2 FYNNEI. CDR3 nucleotide sequence: TGTGCCAGCAACATCGCGGGACAGGGATCCGAGACCCAGTACTTC. Its translation is CASNIAGQGSETQYF.

V gene TRBV4-3 combines with J gene TRBJ2-1, with D unresolved. Germline loops: CDR1 LGHNA, CDR2 YSLEER. V was cut by 0 bases and J by 5 bases, with 5 bases left in between. The CDR3 is 13 amino acids. This CDR3 is CASSQDRNNEQFF. CDR3 in DNA: TGCGCCAGCAGCCAAGATAGGAACAATGAGCAGTTCTTC.

V is TRBV10-3 and J is TRBJ2-1, with D possibly matching TRBD1 (5 bases). Looked up from germline, CDR1 is ENHRY and CDR2 is SYGVKD. CDR3 length equals 15 residues. V lost 3 bases, J lost 9 bases, and 18 bases lay in between. CDR3 in amino acids: CAISDVAEGVSEQFF. The CDR3 DNA reads as TGTGCCATCAGTGACGTGGCGGAAGGGGTGAGTGAGCAGTTCTTC.

This clone has more than one count but fewer than ten. The chain combines TRBV9 with TRBJ2-5, with 9 bases fitting TRBD1. There are 13 residues in the CDR3. The J segment lost 7 bases and the V segment lost 5 bases, leaving 6 bases of the junction unmatched. Germline assignment: CDR1 SGDLS and CDR2 YYNGEE. The CDR3 loop is CASRGTGSATQYF. In DNA form, the CDR3 reads TGTGCCAGCAGGGGGACAGGGAGCGCGACCCAGTACTTC.

J is TRBJ2-1 and V is TRBV19; 7 bases match TRBD1. Germline-derived CDR1 and CDR2 are LNHDA and SQIVND (reference sequence). There are 16 residues in the CDR3. V lost 8 bases, J lost 7 bases, and 17 bases stayed unmatched. CDR3 nucleotides: TGTGCCAGTGCACCAGGGGGTAAAGTAGTTCCGAATGAGCAGTTCTTC. It yields the protein CASAPGGKVVPNEQFF.

V and J are TRBV5-4 and TRBJ2-5; 15 bases agree with TRBD2. V shed 2 bases and J 5 bases; nucleotides not matched to a gene: 7. Germline loops: CDR1 SGHNT, CDR2 YYREEE (reference sequence). This CDR3 is 17 amino acids long. CDR3 region: CASSFGLAGGPFETQYF. In DNA, the CDR3 is TGTGCCAGCAGCTTTGGACTAGCGGGAGGGCCTTTTGAGACCCAGTACTTC. Looking up the rest from reference TRBV5-4 and TRBJ2-5 gives the full variable domain: ETGVTQSPTHLIKTRGQQVTLRCSSQSGHNTVSWYQQALGQGPQFIFQYYREEENGRGNFPPRFSGLQFPNYSSELNVNALELDDSALYLCASSFGLAGGPFETQYFGPGTRLLVL.

This chain links TRBV30 with TRBJ1-5; D gene uncertain. Germline V gives CDR1 GTSNPN, CDR2 SVGIG (reference sequence). V lost 0 bases and J 3 bases, leaving 9 bases between the germline ends. The length of the CDR3 is 14 residues. The CDR3 region is CAWSVGLTNQPQHF. The CDR3 coding sequence is TGTGCCTGGAGTGTAGGACTCACCAATCAGCCCCAGCATTTT.

V is TRBV30 and J is TRBJ1-6; D unclear. V was clipped by 4 bases and J by 2 bases, with 9 bases between them. The CDR3 loop spans 14 amino acids. Germline lookup yields CDR1 GTSNPN and CDR2 SVGIG (reference sequence). This CDR3 reads CAWKPGAYNSPLHF. The CDR3 DNA sequence: TGTGCCTGGAAGCCCGGGGCCTATAATTCACCCCTCCACTTT.

The CDR3 bases are TGTGCCAGCAGCGTGGAAGGGACAGGAGGCTCTAGCACAGATACGCAGTATTTT. It translates to CASSVEGTGGSSTDTQYF. V and J are TRBV9 and TRBJ2-3, with 8 bases identical to TRBD1. CDR1 and CDR2 (germline): SGDLS, YYNGEE. This CDR3 has 18 residues. V lost 2 bases and J lost 0; bases outside the gene matches: 11.

The rearrangement links TRBV14 to TRBJ1-3; 9 bases match TRBD1. CDR3 length equals 17 residues. The J segment lost 7 bases and the V segment lost 5 bases, leaving 15 bases of the junction unmatched. Germline CDR1 is SGHDN and CDR2 is FVKESK. For the CDR3, the DNA is TGTGCCAGCAGCTATTCCGGGACAGGGACCCTTCGGAACACCATATATTTT. Its protein product is CASSYSGTGTLRNTIYF.

The chain couples TRBV7-6 to TRBJ2-2, with D tentatively TRBD2 (6 bases). This CDR3 spans 17 amino acids. V shed 1 base and J shed 1 base, with 13 bases lying between them. Germline lookup yields CDR1 SGHVS and CDR2 FNYEAQ. Here the CDR3 DNA reads TGTGCCAGCAGCTTAGAGGAGGGCGGGGTGAACACCGGGGAGCTGTTTTTT. Translation gives CASSLEEGGVNTGELFF.

The chain employs TRBV24-1 and TRBJ2-1; possible D gene TRBD1, 6 bases. CDR1 is KGHDR, CDR2 SFDVKD, per germline. V lost 4 bases and J 7 bases, leaving 7 bases between the germline ends. The CDR3 covers 12 residues. DNA of the CDR3: TGTGCCACCAGTGACCAGGGGAATGAGCAGTTCTTC. Its translation is CATSDQGNEQFF.

V and J are TRBV2 and TRBJ1-2; 9 nucleotides agree with TRBD1. The J segment lost 4 bases and the V segment lost 7 bases, leaving 7 bases of the junction unmatched. The CDR3 sequence is 14 residues long. Germline V gene sequence: CDR1 SNHLY, CDR2 FYNNEI. CDR3 nucleotides: TGTGCCAGCACTCCTTTGACAGGGGGCTATGGCTACACCTTC. This codes for CASTPLTGGYGYTF.